Described below is a single T cell receptor (beta chain) sequence and its context. The data were obtained in a study of tumor-infiltrating lymphocytes in oesophageal squamous cell carcinoma. Germline V gene data show CDR1 as SGHAT and CDR2 as FQNNGV. The CDR3 extends over 13 amino acids. One entry per CDR3 protein results from TCRdb running MiXCR on the PCR reads. The table includes about 20,000 distinct CDR3 sequences, roughly two fifths detected once. Sequenced input: esophageal tumor tissue. The V call is TRBV11-2, the J call TRBJ2-4, with D unresolved. With the DNA end fitting TRBJ2-5 better, the J assignment may be wrong. The clonotype was recovered from a male donor with esophageal squamous cell carcinoma. CDR3 region: CASSLVWGETQYF. DNA for the CDR3: TGTGCCAGCAGCTTAGTATGGGGAGAGACCCAGTACTTC.